Each of the 31 T cell receptor beta chains below was sequenced from the same sample in a study of identifying expanded T cells in peripheral blood. Assay used: immunoSEQ multiplex PCR; TCRdb lists only in-frame clones, some missing. The sample includes tens of thousands of clones, around 89% of them seen just once. What was sequenced was blood. All receptors derive from a person aged 18 to 75 in good health.

This chain joins TRBV4-3 and TRBJ1-1, with D unclear. The V and J ends lost 2 bases and 3 bases respectively, with 10 bases between them. The CDR3 covers 14 residues. The germline V gene has CDR1 LGHNA and CDR2 YSLEER. DNA for the CDR3: TGCGCCAGCAGCCAACGCCGAGCTGACACTGAAGCTTTCTTT. Its translation is CASSQRRADTEAFF.

J is TRBJ1-1 and V is TRBV28; D possibly corresponds to TRBD1 (6 bases). CDR3 length: 13 residues. Germline CDR1 is MDHEN and CDR2 is SYDVKM. The ends were cut back, 5 bases at V and 1 base at J, with 8 bases in the middle. The CDR3 DNA reads TGTGCCAGCAGTAACAGGGAGAACACTGAAGCTTTCTTT. This codes for CASSNRENTEAFF.

The chain links TRBV13 to TRBJ1-3; D might be TRBD1 (6 bases). The V and J ends lost 5 bases and 4 bases respectively, with 12 bases between them. The CDR3 totals 14 residues. Germline-derived CDR1 and CDR2 are PRHDT and FYEKMQ (reference sequence). The CDR3 coding sequence is TGTGCCAGCAGCACCACAGGGTCCGGAAACACCATATATTTT. It encodes CASSTTGSGNTIYF.

The genes are TRBV5-5 and TRBJ1-3; D gene ambiguous. From germline, CDR1 is SGHKS and CDR2 YYEKEE (reference sequence). This CDR3 is 16 amino acids long. Trimming took 4 bases from V and 4 from J, leaving 18 bases between them. CDR3 protein: CASSPQLGQLGNTIYF. The DNA of the CDR3 is TGTGCCAGCAGCCCCCAATTAGGGCAGCTGGGAAACACCATATATTTT.

The V and J genes are TRBV9 and TRBJ1-4; D remains ambiguous. The V end lost 0 bases, the J end lost 0 bases, and 6 bases lay between the germline ends. Looked up from germline, CDR1 is SGDLS and CDR2 is YYNGEE. The CDR3 sequence is 15 residues long. DNA of the CDR3: TGTGCCAGCAGCGTAGAAGGTACAACTAATGAAAAACTGTTTTTT. Protein sequence: CASSVEGTTNEKLFF.

J is TRBJ1-6 and V is TRBV5-8; D gene ambiguous. CDR3 length equals 15 residues. Germline V gives CDR1 SGHTS, CDR2 YDEGEE. The ends were cut back, 6 bases at V and 3 bases at J, with 13 bases in the middle. The CDR3 reads CASTTLKGYNSPLHF. In DNA, the CDR3 is TGTGCCAGCACAACCTTAAAGGGCTATAATTCACCCCTCCACTTT.

This sequence joins TRBV5-5 and TRBJ2-3; 9 bases align to TRBD2. The germline V gene has CDR1 SGHKS and CDR2 YYEKEE (reference sequence). The CDR3 spans 16 residues. The V and J ends lost 9 bases and 2 bases, in that order; junction bases with no gene match: 13. CDR3 sequence (DNA): TGTGCCACCCGCCGGGGGAGCGGGGGGCCCACAGATACGCAGTATTTT. Amino acids: CATRRGSGGPTDTQYF. Full variable domain (missing parts from reference TRBV5-5 and TRBJ2-3): DAGVTQSPTHLIKTRGQQVTLRCSPISGHKSVSWYQQVLGQGPQFIFQYYEKEERGRGNFPDRFSARQFPNYSSELNVNALLLGDSALYLCATRRGSGGPTDTQYFGPGTRLTVL.

The gene calls are TRBV13 and TRBJ1-1; no clear D gene. CDR1 is PRHDT, CDR2 FYEKMQ, per germline (reference sequence). CDR3 length equals 18 residues. V lost 6 bases, J lost 4 bases, and 27 bases lay in between. The CDR3, as DNA: TGTGCCAGCAGTGATTCGATTCGCTCGGGTTCGGGGTTCACTGAAGCTTTCTTT. Amino acid sequence: CASSDSIRSGSGFTEAFF.

This clone turned up a few times. This chain joins TRBV4-3 and TRBJ2-1, with 14 positions matching TRBD2. Germline-derived CDR1 and CDR2 are LGHNA and YSLEER. With 5 bases clipped from V and 12 bases from J, the junction kept 6 bases outside the gene matches. The CDR3 runs to 14 residues. CDR3 protein: CASSETSGGAWQFF. CDR3 nucleotide sequence: TGCGCCAGCAGCGAGACTAGCGGGGGGGCTTGGCAGTTCTTC.

V gene TRBV19 combines with J gene TRBJ1-3; D is undetermined. The V end was cut by 9 bases, the J end by 2 bases, with 17 bases between. CDR3 length: 15 residues. Germline V gene data show CDR1 as LNHDA and CDR2 as SQIVND (reference sequence). Written as DNA, the CDR3 is TGTGCCAGCTTTATAACAGATTTTACTGGAAACACCATATATTTT. Encoded protein: CASFITDFTGNTIYF.

The gene calls are TRBV5-1 and TRBJ2-3, with 11 bases identical to TRBD2. Germline V gene data show CDR1 as SGHRS and CDR2 as YFSETQ. This CDR3 spans 16 amino acids. The V gene end was trimmed by 1 base and the J gene end by 4 bases; junction bases not matched to a gene: 5. The CDR3 loop is CASSLNSGGAPDTQYF. CDR3 DNA: TGCGCCAGCAGCTTGAATAGCGGGGGGGCCCCAGATACGCAGTATTTT.

The chain joins TRBV7-2 to TRBJ1-6; D is unclear. Looked up from germline, CDR1 is SGHTA and CDR2 is FQGNSA. The length of the CDR3 is 14 residues. Trimming took 3 bases from V and 7 from J, leaving 10 bases between them. DNA for the CDR3: TGTGCCAGCAGCTTCATCGGGAGGAATTCACCCCTCCACTTT. This codes for CASSFIGRNSPLHF. Filled out from reference TRBV7-2 and TRBJ1-6, the complete variable domain reads GAGVSQSPSNKVTEKGKDVELRCDPISGHTALYWYRQSLGQGLEFLIYFQGNSAPDKSGLPSDRFSAERTGGSVSTLTIQRTQQEDSAVYLCASSFIGRNSPLHFGNGTRLTVT.

In regard to this clone: The junction differs from germline at one of its ends, possibly a read error. The chain links TRBV5-1 to TRBJ2-7; tentatively, D is TRBD2 (6 bases). Germline CDR1 SGHRS, CDR2 YFSETQ. This CDR3 comprises 14 residues. CDR3 sequence reads: CASSLGRDSHEQYF. CDR3 DNA sequence: TGCGCCAGCAGCTTGGGACGGGACTCCCACGAGCAGTACTTC.

This rearrangement joins TRBV6-1 to TRBJ1-2; possibly TRBD1 for D (6 bases). V lost 1 base and J lost 4, with 16 bases in between. The CDR3 has 16 residues. The germline CDR1 and CDR2 sequences are MNHNS and SASEGT. The CDR3 DNA reads TGTGCCAGCAGTGAAGGGATGGGACACCCCCCCTATGGCTACACCTTC. Translating it yields CASSEGMGHPPYGYTF.

The chain links TRBV4-1 to TRBJ2-2; D may match TRBD1 or TRBD2 (5 bases each). Germline CDR1 and CDR2: MGHRA and YSYEKL. Trimming removed 2 bases at V and 4 bases at J, with 11 bases between. There are 15 residues in the CDR3. In DNA form, the CDR3 reads TGCGCCAGCAGCCAACGGGACGTGGGCACCGGGGAGCTGTTTTTT. The encoded protein is CASSQRDVGTGELFF.

The chain uses TRBV19 and TRBJ2-7, with D possibly TRBD2 on 6 matching bases. The germline CDR1 and CDR2 sequences are LNHDA and SQIVND (reference sequence). The germline V and J ends were trimmed by 3 bases and 7 bases, with 16 bases remaining between them. The CDR3 extends over 14 amino acids. The CDR3 DNA reads TGTGCCAGTAGTATGGGACTTACAACGGGGGAGCAGTACTTC. Translation gives CASSMGLTTGEQYF.

As DNA, the CDR3 is TGCGCCAGCAGCCCCACCTGGGAGGTATGGTCCTACGAGCAGTACTTC. Protein sequence: CASSPTWEVWSYEQYF. The rearrangement joins TRBV4-3 to TRBJ2-7; D is possibly TRBD2 (6 bases). From germline, CDR1 is LGHNA and CDR2 YSLEER. There are 16 residues in the CDR3. Trimming left V 4 bases short and J 1 base short, with 17 bases between.

The chain couples TRBV2 to TRBJ2-1, with 8 bases fitting TRBD2. The germline CDR1 and CDR2 sequences are SNHLY and FYNNEI. V shed 9 bases and J 4 bases; nucleotides not matched to a gene: 5. This CDR3 is built from 13 residues. DNA for the CDR3: TGTGCCAGTACTAGCGGAACTTACAATGAGCAGTTCTTC. Its translation is CASTSGTYNEQFF.

In this sample, this clone turned up once. Here the CDR3 DNA reads TGCGCCAGCAGCCAGAGTGGGCAGGGGGCTTGGGAGCAGTACTTC. This sequence encodes CASSQSGQGAWEQYF. This chain joins TRBV4-1 and TRBJ2-5; 8 bases map to TRBD1. Germline CDR1 and CDR2: MGHRA and YSYEKL. V lost 3 bases and J lost 11; bases outside the gene matches: 14. This CDR3 has 15 residues.

V usage is TRBV25-1 and J usage is TRBJ2-3; D is undetermined. The CDR3 length is 14 residues. The germline V gene encodes CDR1 MGHDK and CDR2 SYGVNS. V lost 3 bases and J lost 6, with 13 bases in between. For the CDR3, the DNA is TGTGCCAGCAGTGACGTAGGGTCCAAGGATACGCAGTATTTT. Amino acid sequence: CASSDVGSKDTQYF.

This clone was counted between two and nine times. The CDR3, as DNA: TGTGCCAGCAGGGACCATGGCTACACCTTC. It specifies CASRDHGYTF. The gene calls are TRBV25-1 and TRBJ1-2, with D hard to call. Per the germline V gene, CDR1 is MGHDK and CDR2 is SYGVNS. The CDR3 length is 10 residues. Trimming cost V 6 bases and J 6 bases, with 5 bases left between them.

On this clone: The sample has other DNA sequences that encode this CDR3 too. This chain links TRBV9 with TRBJ2-3; D not resolved. The ends were cut back, 2 bases at V and 0 bases at J, with 4 bases in the middle. CDR3 size: 13 residues. From germline, CDR1 is SGDLS and CDR2 YYNGEE. The CDR3 reads CASSVGSTDTQYF. For the CDR3, the DNA is TGTGCCAGCAGCGTGGGGAGCACAGATACGCAGTATTTT.

This rearrangement joins TRBV18 to TRBJ2-2, with a possible D match to TRBD2 (5 bases). This CDR3 region has 13 residues. The V and J ends lost 1 base and 6 bases respectively, with 6 bases between them. CDR1 and CDR2 (germline): KGHSH, LQKENI. The CDR3 sequence is CASSPRTPGELFF. The CDR3, as DNA: TGTGCCAGCTCACCACGGACTCCCGGGGAGCTGTTTTTT.

The rearrangement joins TRBV7-9 to TRBJ1-1, with D maybe TRBD1 (5 bases). CDR1 and CDR2 (germline): SEHNR, FQNEAQ (reference sequence). Trimming took 3 bases from V and 1 from J, leaving 9 bases between them. The CDR3 spans 14 residues. CDR3 in DNA: TGTGCCAGCAGCTTTGAGACAGCGAACACTGAAGCTTTCTTT. Its protein is CASSFETANTEAFF.

The V call is TRBV11-3, the J call TRBJ2-1; TRBD2 might be the D (6 bases). The CDR3 has 15 amino acids. CDR1 is SGHNT and CDR2 is YENEEA in the germline V gene. The V and J ends lost 5 bases and 9 bases respectively, with 20 bases between them. CDR3 amino acids: CASSQAGGKLFEQFF. CDR3 nucleotides: TGTGCCAGCAGCCAGGCTGGCGGGAAGCTTTTTGAGCAGTTCTTC.

V is TRBV9 and J is TRBJ2-3; D gene unclear. The CDR3 consists of 14 residues. Germline-derived CDR1 and CDR2 are SGDLS and YYNGEE. Trimming took off 2 bases at V and 4 bases at J, with 11 bases between the two ends. The CDR3 protein is CASSVLFSSDTQYF. The CDR3 DNA is TGTGCCAGCAGCGTCCTGTTTTCTTCAGATACGCAGTATTTT.

This chain links TRBV28 with TRBJ1-2, with 7 nucleotides matching TRBD1. CDR1 and CDR2 (germline): MDHEN, SYDVKM. This CDR3 is built from 17 residues. The V segment lost 3 bases and the J segment 4 bases; nucleotides outside the gene matches: 14. CDR3 in DNA: TGTGCCAGCAGTTTTCAGACAGGGCTCACATCCTTCTATGGCTACACCTTC. Its translation is CASSFQTGLTSFYGYTF.

This sequence joins TRBV9 and TRBJ2-3; possibly TRBD1 or TRBD2 for D (5 bases each). Trimming removed 4 bases at V and 1 base at J, with 19 bases between. CDR1 and CDR2 from the germline V gene are SGDLS and YYNGEE. This CDR3 region has 17 residues. CDR3 nucleotide sequence: TGTGCCAGCAGCCTTTATGGGGGAAGGGATGGCACAGATACGCAGTATTTT. This sequence encodes CASSLYGGRDGTDTQYF.

The chain couples TRBV7-9 to TRBJ2-3, with D possibly being TRBD1 or TRBD2 (5 bases each). The CDR3 totals 17 residues. Trimming removed 0 bases from V and 0 bases from J, with 13 bases in between. Germline V CDR1 and CDR2: SEHNR, FQNEAQ (reference sequence). The CDR3 is CASSLALGETSTDTQYF. CDR3 in DNA: TGTGCCAGCAGCTTAGCGTTGGGGGAGACTAGCACAGATACGCAGTATTTT.

The chain joins TRBV6-1 to TRBJ2-3; tentatively, D is TRBD1 or TRBD2 (5 bases each). With 0 bases removed from V and 2 bases from J, the gap between germline ends came to 6 bases. Germline CDR1 reads MNHNS; CDR2 reads SASEGT. The CDR3 runs 14 residues. The CDR3 here is CASSEAGDTDTQYF. In nucleotides, the CDR3 is TGTGCCAGCAGTGAAGCGGGGGACACAGATACGCAGTATTTT.

The V gene is TRBV27, the J gene TRBJ2-5, with D maybe TRBD1 (6 bases). Trimming took off 5 bases at V and 6 bases at J, with 16 bases between the two ends. Germline loops: CDR1 MNHEY, CDR2 SMNVEV (reference sequence). The CDR3 covers 14 residues. The CDR3 sequence is CASSKTGNLKTQYF. The DNA for the CDR3 is TGTGCCAGCAGTAAGACAGGAAATCTAAAGACCCAGTACTTC.